The 27 T cell receptor beta chains below were found in one sample sequenced in a study of graft-versus-host responses after intestinal transplantation. Clones were sequenced by immunoSEQ multiplex PCR, and TCRdb holds only the in-frame ones, with some missing. The table includes about 430 clones, roughly half detected once. The material was alloreactive CD4+ T cells from a mixed lymphocyte reaction culture, obtained before transplantation. As to subset: CFSE-low proliferating T cells sorted from roughly six-day pre-transplant mixed lymphocyte reaction (GvH or HvG direction). The source of these receptors is a human patient who was an organ donor for intestinal transplantation.

In nucleotides, the CDR3 is TGTGCCAGCTCACCACTGGCGGATGGGACCGGGGAGCTGTTTTTT. Translation: CASSPLADGTGELFF. The chain links TRBV18 to TRBJ2-2; no reliable D call. V lost 1 base, J lost 5 bases, and 11 bases lay in between. In germline, CDR1 is KGHSH, CDR2 LQKENI. This CDR3 is 15 amino acids long.

About this clone: Other DNA sequences within the sample encode an identical CDR3. The chain couples TRBV28 to TRBJ1-2; possibly TRBD1 for D (6 bases). V was pared by 2 bases and J by 6 bases, with 19 bases between. Germline V gene lookup returns CDR1 MDHEN and CDR2 SYDVKM. This CDR3 contains 16 residues. The CDR3 spells CASSLGGRGGAHGYTF. The DNA for the CDR3 is TGTGCCAGCAGTTTAGGGGGCCGGGGGGGGGCCCATGGCTACACCTTC.

This clone was seen only a few times. The V call is TRBV25-1, the J call TRBJ1-6; weak D call: TRBD1 (6 bases). Germline V gene sequence: CDR1 MGHDK, CDR2 SYGVNS. V lost 8 bases, J lost 6 bases, and 17 bases lay in between. The CDR3 contains 15 residues. The CDR3: CASAPWGGINSPLHF. In DNA form, the CDR3 reads TGTGCCAGCGCCCCGTGGGGGGGCATTAATTCACCCCTCCACTTT.

This rearrangement joins TRBV7-2 to TRBJ1-2; D call uncertain. The germline V and J ends were trimmed by 5 bases and 4 bases, with 23 bases remaining between them. CDR3 length equals 17 residues. The germline V gene encodes CDR1 SGHTA and CDR2 FQGNSA. CDR3 in DNA: TGTGCCAGCAGCAAATGCACCGGAGACGGAAAGACCTATGGCTACACCTTC. It encodes CASSKCTGDGKTYGYTF. Full variable domain (missing parts from reference TRBV7-2 and TRBJ1-2): GAGVSQSPSNKVTEKGKDVELRCDPISGHTALYWYRQSLGQGLEFLIYFQGNSAPDKSGLPSDRFSAERTGGSVSTLTIQRTQQEDSAVYLCASSKCTGDGKTYGYTFGSGTRLTVV.

This clone counts as large. This chain joins TRBV4-2 and TRBJ1-2; the match to TRBD1 covers 9 bases. Germline V gene data show CDR1 as LGHNA and CDR2 as YNFKEQ. V shed 3 bases and J 4 bases; nucleotides not matched to a gene: 6. This CDR3 has 15 residues. The CDR3 coding sequence is TGTGCCAGCAGCCAGGACAGGGGAGGGTTCTATGGCTACACCTTC. This encodes CASSQDRGGFYGYTF.

This clone was detected only a few times. The CDR3: CASSLDNTGELFF. The CDR3 DNA reads TGTGCCAGCAGTTTGGACAACACCGGGGAGCTGTTTTTT. The chain recombines TRBV27 with TRBJ2-2; D not resolved. Germline V gene lookup returns CDR1 MNHEY and CDR2 SMNVEV (reference sequence). The CDR3 covers 13 residues. Trimming removed 3 bases at V and 2 bases at J, with 4 bases between.

The chain combines TRBV5-1 with TRBJ2-1; unclear D gene. Germline CDR1 reads SGHRS; CDR2 reads YFSETQ. V dropped 4 bases and J dropped 3 bases, with 8 bases sitting between them. The CDR3 has 13 residues. The CDR3 DNA sequence: TGCGCCAGCAGCCCTATAGGCTACAATGAGCAGTTCTTC. It specifies CASSPIGYNEQFF.

The chain carries TRBV29-1 and TRBJ2-7; perhaps D is TRBD1 or TRBD2 (5 bases each). V lost 4 bases to trimming and J lost 2 bases, with 12 bases between them. The germline V gene encodes CDR1 SQVTM and CDR2 ANQGSEA. The CDR3 runs to 13 residues. This CDR3 is CSVGGREPYEQYF. The CDR3 region has the DNA TGCAGCGTTGGCGGCAGGGAGCCCTACGAGCAGTACTTC.

This clone was seen a few times. This chain links TRBV6-1 with TRBJ2-7, with 10 nucleotides matching TRBD2. The CDR3 is made up of 17 amino acids. Trimming at V came to 2 bases and at J to 2 bases, leaving 9 bases not matched to a gene. Per germline, CDR1 MNHNS and CDR2 SASEGT. DNA of the CDR3: TGTGCCAGCAGTGAAAGTAGCGGGAGGCTTGGGACCTACGAGCAGTACTTC. Its protein product is CASSESSGRLGTYEQYF.

This chain connects TRBV21-1 to TRBJ1-1. TRBV21-1 is assigned pseudogene status. The CDR3 runs 17 residues. This chain's CDR3 is CASRNILATTIRTEAFF. In DNA form, the CDR3 reads TGTGCCAGCAGGAATATTCTAGCTACCACAATTCGCACTGAAGCTTTCTTT.

J is TRBJ2-7 and V is TRBV27; 7 nucleotides line up with TRBD1. J was trimmed by 3 bases and V by 6 bases; bases with no gene match: 14. The CDR3 totals 16 residues. Germline lookup yields CDR1 MNHEY and CDR2 SMNVEV (reference sequence). The CDR3, as DNA: TGTGCCAGCAGCCCCAGATGGACAGGATCGAACTACGAGCAGTACTTC. It codes for CASSPRWTGSNYEQYF.

This clone was seen only a few times. In the same sample, other DNA sequences code for this CDR3. The chain links TRBV29-1 to TRBJ1-1, with a weak D call TRBD1 (6 bases). Germline loops: CDR1 SQVTM, CDR2 ANQGSEA. Trimming pared 1 base from V and 2 bases from J, leaving 11 bases between. The CDR3 contains 14 residues. In DNA, the CDR3 is TGCAGCGTTGAAGTTCAGGGGCGTAACACTGAAGCTTTCTTT. Encoded protein: CSVEVQGRNTEAFF.

This clone was seen more than once but under ten times. The DNA for the CDR3 is TGTGCCAGCAGCCCCGGGCCATTGAACACTGAAGCTTTCTTT. Translated, it gives CASSPGPLNTEAFF. The rearrangement joins TRBV7-2 to TRBJ1-1; no reliable D call. From germline, CDR1 is SGHTA and CDR2 FQGNSA. The length of the CDR3 is 14 residues. V was clipped by 5 bases and J by 0 bases, with 10 bases between them.

V and J are TRBV7-3 and TRBJ2-7, with D possibly TRBD2 on 7 matching bases. The germline CDR1 and CDR2 sequences are SGHTA and FQGTGA. The CDR3 has 16 amino acids. The ends were cut back, 5 bases at V and 1 base at J, with 18 bases in the middle. The CDR3 reads CASSPLAGARSYEQYF. The CDR3 coding sequence is TGTGCCAGCAGCCCTCTTGCGGGGGCGAGATCCTACGAGCAGTACTTC.

The chain employs TRBV10-2 and TRBJ1-2; 7 positions agree with TRBD1. CDR3 length: 13 residues. Trimming removed 6 bases from V and 3 bases from J; junction bases left unmatched: 4. Germline lookup yields CDR1 WSHSY and CDR2 SAAADI. Written as DNA, the CDR3 is TGCGCCAGCAGCCGACAGGGTGACTATGGCTACACCTTC. This codes for CASSRQGDYGYTF.

The rearrangement joins TRBV19 to TRBJ2-2, with 16 nucleotides matching TRBD2. The germline V gene encodes CDR1 LNHDA and CDR2 SQIVND (reference sequence). The junction had 14 bases not matched to a gene; V was cut back by 3 bases and J by 4 bases. The CDR3 spans 21 residues. The CDR3 DNA is TGTGCCAGTAGTATGCTCTTCGCGGGACTAGCGGGGGGGCTGAGCACCGGGGAGCTGTTTTTT. Translation: CASSMLFAGLAGGLSTGELFF.

This chain links TRBV6-5 with TRBJ2-7; D is unresolved. Trimming cost V 1 base and J 3 bases, with 13 bases left between them. CDR1 is MNHEY and CDR2 is SVGAGI in the germline V gene. The CDR3 consists of 15 residues. Here the CDR3 reads CASSYYPGYGYEQYF. Here the CDR3 DNA reads TGTGCCAGCAGTTACTACCCGGGCTACGGCTACGAGCAGTACTTC.

This chain's CDR3 is CASSLSREKGGYTF. The CDR3 DNA reads TGCGCCAGCAGCTTGTCCAGGGAAAAAGGTGGCTACACCTTC. The J gene is TRBJ1-2, the V gene TRBV5-1; D might be TRBD1 (5 bases). With 1 base removed from V and 7 bases from J, the gap between germline ends came to 14 bases. CDR1 and CDR2 (germline): SGHRS, YFSETQ. The CDR3 is 14 amino acids.

The chain has TRBV11-2 and TRBJ2-4; tentatively, D is TRBD2 (6 bases). Trimming cost V 0 bases and J 10 bases, with 16 bases left between them. Germline CDR1 is SGHAT and CDR2 is FQNNGV. The CDR3 runs to 15 residues. CDR3 DNA: TGTGCCAGCAGCTTAGAAGTGGGGGGAAACAGGATTCAGTACTTC. As protein: CASSLEVGGNRIQYF.

The chain joins TRBV19 to TRBJ2-4, with 13 bases that match TRBD2. Unmatched junction bases numbered 20, after V lost 5 bases and J lost 7 bases. CDR1 and CDR2 (germline): LNHDA, SQIVND (reference sequence). The CDR3 sequence is 20 residues long. This CDR3 is CASSPRGGLTSGRAANIQYF. DNA of the CDR3: TGTGCCAGTAGTCCTAGGGGAGGGCTTACTAGCGGGAGGGCCGCGAACATTCAGTACTTC.

The gene calls are TRBV21-1 and TRBJ2-1; the table calls TRBD2, which could not be checked here. TRBV21-1 is listed as a pseudogene. CDR3 length: 17 amino acids. The CDR3 nucleotides are TGTGCCAGCAGTAGGAGCATAGCTACACCATCCGACAATGAGCAGTTCTTC. Translation: CASSRSIATPSDNEQFF.

This clone is termed large (0.1 to 1%). The J gene is TRBJ1-3, the V gene TRBV19, with D maybe TRBD1 (5 bases). CDR3 length: 13 amino acids. Trimming left V 6 bases short and J 5 bases short, with 11 bases between. CDR1 and CDR2 from the germline V gene are LNHDA and SQIVND (reference sequence). CDR3 amino acids: CASSLGRRNTIYF. The CDR3 bases are TGTGCCAGTAGCCTGGGACGGCGAAACACCATATATTTT.

In its sample, this clone was seen a few times. The V and J genes are TRBV19 and TRBJ2-7; 9 bases line up with TRBD1. CDR1 is LNHDA and CDR2 is SQIVND in the germline V gene (reference sequence). The CDR3 contains 14 residues. Trimming removed 5 bases from V and 2 bases from J; junction bases left unmatched: 4. This CDR3 is CASSVGQGTYEQYF. The CDR3 nucleotides are TGTGCCAGTAGTGTCGGACAGGGGACCTACGAGCAGTACTTC.

The V and J genes are TRBV5-4 and TRBJ1-2; TRBD1 matches at 9 bases. Per germline, CDR1 SGHNT and CDR2 YYREEE (reference sequence). Unmatched junction bases numbered 8, after V lost 4 bases and J lost 4 bases. This CDR3 region has 15 residues. CDR3 DNA: TGTGCCAGCAGCCAGGACAGGGGAGGGTTCTATGGCTACACCTTC. Translated, it gives CASSQDRGGFYGYTF.

This clone was observed a single time. One end of the junction does not line up with germline, which may come from a read error. The DNA of the CDR3 is TGTGCCAGCAGCCAAGAGACGAGGGGACCGATAAAAGCTTTCTTT. This codes for CASSQETRGPIKAFF. The chain has TRBV4-1 and TRBJ1-1; TRBD1 is a possible D gene (5 bases). This CDR3 region has 15 residues. Germline lookup yields CDR1 MGHRA and CDR2 YSYEKL.

The rearrangement links TRBV5-1 to TRBJ2-2; a possible D gene is TRBD2 (6 bases). Trimming pared 3 bases from V and 5 bases from J, leaving 11 bases between. Germline-derived CDR1 and CDR2 are SGHRS and YFSETQ. The CDR3 runs to 14 residues. Written as DNA, the CDR3 is TGCGCCAGCAGCTCTAGCGCGCCTACCGGGGAGCTGTTTTTT. Encoded protein: CASSSSAPTGELFF. The variable domain in full, with the rest retrieved from reference TRBV5-1 and TRBJ2-2, is KAGVTQTPRYLIKTRGQQVTLSCSPISGHRSVSWYQQTPGQGLQFLFEYFSETQRNKGNFPGRFSGRQFSNSRSEMNVSTLELGDSALYLCASSSSAPTGELFFGEGSRLTVL.

The chain combines TRBV30 with TRBJ1-2; D remains unclear. The CDR3 is 14 residues long. Germline loops: CDR1 GTSNPN, CDR2 SVGIG (reference sequence). The V end lost 0 bases, the J end lost 2 bases, and 10 bases lay between the germline ends. DNA for the CDR3: TGTGCCTGGAGTGTACGTCGGTACAACTATGGCTACACCTTC. Residues: CAWSVRRYNYGYTF.